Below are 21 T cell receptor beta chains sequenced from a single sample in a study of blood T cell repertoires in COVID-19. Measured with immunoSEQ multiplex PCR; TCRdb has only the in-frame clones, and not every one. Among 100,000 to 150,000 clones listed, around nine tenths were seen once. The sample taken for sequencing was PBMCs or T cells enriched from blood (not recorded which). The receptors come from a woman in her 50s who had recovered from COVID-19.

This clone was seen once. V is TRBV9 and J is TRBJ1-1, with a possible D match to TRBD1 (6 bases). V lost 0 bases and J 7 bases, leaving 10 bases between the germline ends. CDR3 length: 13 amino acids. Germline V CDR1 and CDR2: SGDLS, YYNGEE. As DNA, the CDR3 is TGTGCCAGCAGCGTAGTGACAGGACTTGAAGCTTTCTTT. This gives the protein CASSVVTGLEAFF.

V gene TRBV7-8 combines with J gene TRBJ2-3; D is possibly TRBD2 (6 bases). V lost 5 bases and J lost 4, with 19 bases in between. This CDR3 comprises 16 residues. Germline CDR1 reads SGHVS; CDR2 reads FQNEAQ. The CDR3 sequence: CASSPAGLAPPDTQYF. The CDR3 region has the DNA TGTGCCAGCAGCCCGGCGGGGCTAGCCCCTCCAGATACGCAGTATTTT.

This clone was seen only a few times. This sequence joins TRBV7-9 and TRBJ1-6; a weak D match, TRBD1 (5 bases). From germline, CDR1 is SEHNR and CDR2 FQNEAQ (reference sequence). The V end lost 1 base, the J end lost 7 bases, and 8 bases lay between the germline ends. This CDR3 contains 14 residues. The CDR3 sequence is CASSLGQINSPLHF. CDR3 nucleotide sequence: TGTGCCAGCAGCTTAGGACAGATAAATTCACCCCTCCACTTT.

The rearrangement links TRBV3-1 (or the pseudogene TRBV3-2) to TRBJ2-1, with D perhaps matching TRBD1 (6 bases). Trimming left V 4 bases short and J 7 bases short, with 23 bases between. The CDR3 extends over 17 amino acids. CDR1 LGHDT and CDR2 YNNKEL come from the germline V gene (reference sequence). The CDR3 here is CASSPSTGTSRLNEQFF. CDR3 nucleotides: TGTGCCAGCAGCCCATCCACGGGGACAAGTAGGCTAAATGAGCAGTTCTTC.

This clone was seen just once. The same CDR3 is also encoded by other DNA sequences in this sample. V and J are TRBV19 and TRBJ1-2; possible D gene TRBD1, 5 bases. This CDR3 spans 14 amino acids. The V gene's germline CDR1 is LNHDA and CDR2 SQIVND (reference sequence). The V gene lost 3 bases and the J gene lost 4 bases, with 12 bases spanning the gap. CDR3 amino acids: CASSMPGGGYGYTF. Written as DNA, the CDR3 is TGTGCCAGTAGTATGCCCGGGGGAGGCTATGGCTACACCTTC.

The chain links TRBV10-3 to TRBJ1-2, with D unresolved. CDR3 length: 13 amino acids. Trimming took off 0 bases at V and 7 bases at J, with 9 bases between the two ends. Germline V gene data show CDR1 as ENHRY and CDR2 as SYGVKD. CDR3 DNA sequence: TGTGCCATCAGTGAGTCTGGAGGACGTGGCTACACCTTC. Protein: CAISESGGRGYTF.

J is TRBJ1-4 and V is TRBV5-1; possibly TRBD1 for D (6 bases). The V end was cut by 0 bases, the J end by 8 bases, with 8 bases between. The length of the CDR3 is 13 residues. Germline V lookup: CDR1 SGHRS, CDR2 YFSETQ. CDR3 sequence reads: CASSLAGDEKLFF. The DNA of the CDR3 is TGCGCCAGCAGCTTGGCAGGGGACGAAAAACTGTTTTTT. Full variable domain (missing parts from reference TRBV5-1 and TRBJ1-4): KAGVTQTPRYLIKTRGQQVTLSCSPISGHRSVSWYQQTPGQGLQFLFEYFSETQRNKGNFPGRFSGRQFSNSRSEMNVSTLELGDSALYLCASSLAGDEKLFFGSGTQLSVL.

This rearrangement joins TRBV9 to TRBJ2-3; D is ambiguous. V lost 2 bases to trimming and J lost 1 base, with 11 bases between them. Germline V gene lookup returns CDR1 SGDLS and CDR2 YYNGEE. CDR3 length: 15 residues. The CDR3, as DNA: TGTGCCAGCAGCGTGAGATCCTTCGGCACAGATACGCAGTATTTT. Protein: CASSVRSFGTDTQYF.

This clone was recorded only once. CDR3 DNA sequence: TGTGCCGCCCACTCAGGGTTCACTGAAGCTTTCTTT. Its protein is CAAHSGFTEAFF. The chain employs TRBV28 and TRBJ1-1; D might be TRBD1 (5 bases). CDR3 length: 12 amino acids. The V gene lost 11 bases and the J gene lost 4 bases, with 14 bases spanning the gap. The V gene's germline CDR1 is MDHEN and CDR2 SYDVKM.

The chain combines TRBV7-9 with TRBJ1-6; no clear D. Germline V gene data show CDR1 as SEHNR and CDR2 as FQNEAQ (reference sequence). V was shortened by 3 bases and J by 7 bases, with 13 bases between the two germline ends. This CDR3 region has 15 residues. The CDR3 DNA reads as TGTGCCAGCAGCTTCTCCGGAGCCAGAAATTCACCCCTCCACTTT. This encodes CASSFSGARNSPLHF.

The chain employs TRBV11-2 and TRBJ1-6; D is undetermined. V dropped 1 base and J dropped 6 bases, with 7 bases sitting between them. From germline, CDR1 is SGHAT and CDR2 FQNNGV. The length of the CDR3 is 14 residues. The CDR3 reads CASSLGGLNSPLHF. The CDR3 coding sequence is TGTGCCAGCAGCTTAGGCGGGCTTAATTCACCCCTCCACTTT.

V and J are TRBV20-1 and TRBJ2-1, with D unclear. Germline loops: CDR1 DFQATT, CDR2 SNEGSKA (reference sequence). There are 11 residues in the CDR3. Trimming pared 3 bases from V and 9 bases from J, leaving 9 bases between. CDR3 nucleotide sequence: TGCAGTGCTAGTAGCCAGCGTGAGCAGTTCTTC. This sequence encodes CSASSQREQFF.

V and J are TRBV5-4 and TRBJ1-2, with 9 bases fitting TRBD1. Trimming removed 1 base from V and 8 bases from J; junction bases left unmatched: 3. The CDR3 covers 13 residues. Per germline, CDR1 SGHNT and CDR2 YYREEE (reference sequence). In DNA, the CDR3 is TGTGCCAGCAGCTTGACAGGGGGCTGGGGCTACACCTTC. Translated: CASSLTGGWGYTF.

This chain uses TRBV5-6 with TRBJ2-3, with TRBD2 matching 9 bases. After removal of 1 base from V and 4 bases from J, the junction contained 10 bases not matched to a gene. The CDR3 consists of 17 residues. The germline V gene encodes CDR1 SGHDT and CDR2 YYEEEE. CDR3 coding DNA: TGTGCCAGCAGCTTGCGGTACGGCGGGGGGGCCTCAGATACGCAGTATTTT. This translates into CASSLRYGGGASDTQYF. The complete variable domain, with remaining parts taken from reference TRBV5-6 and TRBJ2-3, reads DAGVTQSPTHLIKTRGQQVTLRCSPKSGHDTVSWYQQALGQGPQFIFQYYEEEERQRGNFPDRFSGHQFPNYSSELNVNALLLGDSALYLCASSLRYGGGASDTQYFGPGTRLTVL.

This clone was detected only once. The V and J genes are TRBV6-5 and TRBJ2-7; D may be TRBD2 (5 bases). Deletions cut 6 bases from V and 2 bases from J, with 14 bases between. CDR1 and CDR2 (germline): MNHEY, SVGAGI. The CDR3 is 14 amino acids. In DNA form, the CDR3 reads TGTGCCAGCAGAGAGGGCGTAAATCCCTACGAGCAGTACTTC. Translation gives CASREGVNPYEQYF.

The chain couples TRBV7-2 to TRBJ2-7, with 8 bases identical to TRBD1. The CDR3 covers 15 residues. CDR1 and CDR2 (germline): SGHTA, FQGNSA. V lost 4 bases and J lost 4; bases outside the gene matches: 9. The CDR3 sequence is CASSSSGQGIYEQYF. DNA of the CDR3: TGTGCCAGCAGCTCATCCGGACAGGGTATTTACGAGCAGTACTTC.

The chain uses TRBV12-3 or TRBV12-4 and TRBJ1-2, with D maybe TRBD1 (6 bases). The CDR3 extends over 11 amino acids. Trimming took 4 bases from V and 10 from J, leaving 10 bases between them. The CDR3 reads CASSSGHTYTF. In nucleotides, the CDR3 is TGTGCCAGCAGTTCGGGACATACCTACACCTTC.

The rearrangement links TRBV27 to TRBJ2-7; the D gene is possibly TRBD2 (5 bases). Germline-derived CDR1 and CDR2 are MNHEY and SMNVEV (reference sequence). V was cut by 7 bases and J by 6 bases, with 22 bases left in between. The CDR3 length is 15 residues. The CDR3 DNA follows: TGTGCCAGCACACAACAGAGAGGGCGAGTAGGCGAGCAGTACTTC. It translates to CASTQQRGRVGEQYF.

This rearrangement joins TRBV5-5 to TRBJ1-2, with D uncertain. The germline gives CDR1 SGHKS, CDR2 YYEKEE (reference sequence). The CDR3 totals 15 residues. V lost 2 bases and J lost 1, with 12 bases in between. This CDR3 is CASSFQTLNNYGYTF. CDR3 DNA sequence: TGTGCCAGCAGCTTCCAGACTCTGAATAACTATGGCTACACCTTC.

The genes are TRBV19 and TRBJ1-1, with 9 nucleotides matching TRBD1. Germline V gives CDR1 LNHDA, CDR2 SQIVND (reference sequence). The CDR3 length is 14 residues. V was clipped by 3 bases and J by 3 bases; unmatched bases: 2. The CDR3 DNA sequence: TGTGCCAGTAGTATTAACAGGGGGCACACTGAAGCTTTCTTT. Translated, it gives CASSINRGHTEAFF. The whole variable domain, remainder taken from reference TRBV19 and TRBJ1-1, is DGGITQSPKYLFRKEGQNVTLSCEQNLNHDAMYWYRQDPGQGLRLIYYSQIVNDFQKGDIAEGYSVSREKKESFPLTVTSAQKNPTAFYLCASSINRGHTEAFFGQGTRLTVV.

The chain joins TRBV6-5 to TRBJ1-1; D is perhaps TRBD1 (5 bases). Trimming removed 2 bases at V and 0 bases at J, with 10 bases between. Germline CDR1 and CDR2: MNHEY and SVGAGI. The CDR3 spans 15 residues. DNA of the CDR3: TGTGCCAGCAGTTACACGGGGGTACTGAACACTGAAGCTTTCTTT. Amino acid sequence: CASSYTGVLNTEAFF.